The 21 T cell receptor beta chains below all came from one sample that was sequenced in a study of regulatory T cells in long-lasting Graves disease. Time point of the sample: newly diagnosed GD, antithyroid drugs for less than 3 months. PBMCs provided the RNA from which the TCR library was made. In building TCR beta libraries, iRepertoire HTBI primers were used together with Arm-PCR of CDR3 regions. TCRdb analysed the multiplex PCR reads with MiXCR anew, one entry per CDR3 protein. Of about 420,000 distinct CDR3 sequences listed, around 15% are singletons. These data were likewise used in another study, on T cells in Graves' hyperthyroidism and ophthalmopathy.

The source material was peripheral blood mononuclear cells (PBMCs), sampled at new diagnosis, from a patient treated with antithyroid drugs. These receptors all come from a woman under 30 with Graves disease.

The rearrangement joins TRBV24-1 to TRBJ2-3; 9 nucleotides match TRBD1. V shed 6 bases, J shed 1 base, and the junction held 10 bases outside the gene matches. Germline CDR1 is KGHDR and CDR2 is SFDVKD. This CDR3 has 17 amino acids. The CDR3: CATSRWEDRGGTDTQYF. The CDR3 DNA reads TGTGCCACCAGTCGGTGGGAGGACAGGGGAGGCACAGATACGCAGTATTTT.

The V gene is TRBV28, the J gene TRBJ2-6, with 7 bases matching TRBD1. After removal of 1 base from V and 1 base from J, the junction contained 10 bases not matched to a gene. The CDR3 totals 19 residues. Germline values: CDR1 MDHEN, CDR2 SYDVKM. Here the CDR3 reads CASSLFQRGRRSGANVLTF. The CDR3 DNA follows: TGTGCCAGCAGTTTATTCCAGAGGGGGCGCAGATCTGGGGCCAACGTCCTGACTTTC.

Ten or more counts support this clonotype. This sequence joins TRBV20-1 and TRBJ2-5; TRBD2 is a possible D gene (5 bases). The V gene's germline CDR1 is DFQATT and CDR2 SNEGSKA (reference sequence). V lost 0 bases, J lost 2 bases, and 13 bases lay in between. The CDR3 has 15 residues. This CDR3 is CSARERADTQETQYF. The CDR3 region has the DNA TGCAGTGCTAGAGAGAGAGCGGATACTCAAGAGACCCAGTACTTC.

This clonotype was counted many times. The rearrangement uses TRBV20-1 and TRBJ1-2; D might be TRBD1 (5 bases). With 4 bases removed from V and 2 bases from J, the gap between germline ends came to 11 bases. This CDR3 is 13 amino acids long. CDR1 and CDR2 from the germline V gene are DFQATT and SNEGSKA (reference sequence). CDR3 sequence (DNA): TGCAGTGCTACCGCCCGACAGAACTATGGCTACACCTTC. It translates to CSATARQNYGYTF.

As for this clonotype: A junction boundary mismatches the germline segment, possibly from a read error. V is TRBV24-1 and J is TRBJ2-3, with 9 nucleotides matching TRBD1. The J call could be wrong; TRBJ2-5 is a better fit for the DNA end. Germline values: CDR1 KGHDR, CDR2 SFDVKD. This CDR3 contains 15 residues. CDR3 nucleotide sequence: TGTGCCGCCAGTGACGGACAGGGGATGTTAGAGACCCAGTACTTC. This encodes CAASDGQGMLETQYF.

A word on this clonotype: Given the absence of the conserved phenylalanine or tryptophan at the CDR3 end, a read error is likely. The rearrangement joins TRBV7-2 to TRBJ1-1; D gene uncertain. Germline loops: CDR1 SGHTA, CDR2 FQGNSA. V gave up 1 base and J gave up 1 base, with 4 bases separating them. The CDR3 spans 13 residues. The CDR3 coding sequence is TGTGCCAGCAGCTTAGGGCAGAACACTGAAGCTTTCCTT. This encodes CASSLGQNTEAFL.

This clonotype was seen ten or more times. This chain uses TRBV28 with TRBJ2-7; TRBD2 is a possible D gene (5 bases). This CDR3 comprises 13 residues. Looked up from germline, CDR1 is MDHEN and CDR2 is SYDVKM. Trimming removed 5 bases at V and 2 bases at J, with 10 bases between. Here the CDR3 reads CASSEGRPYEQYF. CDR3 DNA sequence: TGTGCCAGCAGTGAGGGTAGGCCCTACGAGCAGTACTTC.

This clonotype was detected only a few times. This chain uses TRBV3-1 with TRBJ2-7, with TRBD2 identical over 9 bases. V lost 2 bases to trimming and J lost 5 bases; unmatched junction nucleotides: 4. CDR1 and CDR2 (germline): LGHDT, YNNKEL (reference sequence). This CDR3 has 14 amino acids. CDR3 region: CASSQPGLAHEQYF. CDR3 DNA sequence: TGTGCCAGCAGCCAACCGGGACTAGCCCACGAGCAGTACTTC.

This clonotype was seen repeatedly, ten times or more. The chain recombines TRBV5-1 with TRBJ2-5; perhaps TRBD2 as D (6 bases). CDR1 is SGHRS, CDR2 YFSETQ, per germline. This CDR3 spans 13 amino acids. V was clipped by 4 bases and J by 7 bases, with 14 bases between them. This CDR3 reads CASSRDSRGTQYF. The DNA of the CDR3 is TGCGCCAGCAGCCGGGACTCCCGAGGGACCCAGTACTTC.

A few counts support this clonotype. CDR3 sequence: CASSLGDTQNTEAFF. CDR3 coding DNA: TGTGCCAGCAGCTTAGGAGACACACAGAACACTGAAGCTTTCTTT. The J gene is TRBJ1-1, the V gene TRBV7-9; D ambiguous. The CDR3 runs to 15 residues. The germline gives CDR1 SEHNR, CDR2 FQNEAQ (reference sequence). The V end lost 1 base, the J end lost 1 base, and 10 bases lay between the germline ends.

The chain joins TRBV5-1 to TRBJ1-2; 7 bases fit TRBD1. Germline CDR1 reads SGHRS; CDR2 reads YFSETQ. The trim removed 4 bases at V and 1 base at J, leaving 13 bases unmatched. The CDR3 is 17 amino acids. The CDR3 sequence is CASSPGRGTVDNYGYTF. The CDR3 nucleotides read TGCGCCAGCAGCCCCGGTCGTGGGACAGTTGATAACTATGGCTACACCTTC.

This clonotype was recorded at least ten times. The CDR3 DNA reads TGTGCCAGCGCAGAAGGGACAGGGCTACAGCCCCAGCATTTT. It is translated as CASAEGTGLQPQHF. This sequence joins TRBV6-1 and TRBJ1-5; 9 nucleotides align to TRBD1. Losses at the gene ends were 8 bases for V and 7 bases for J; bases not matched to a gene: 9. The germline CDR1 and CDR2 sequences are MNHNS and SASEGT. This CDR3 has 14 residues.

This clonotype was seen repeatedly, ten times or more. The rearrangement uses TRBV10-3 and TRBJ2-7; D not certain. Trimming stripped 6 bases from V and 2 bases from J, with 8 bases between. CDR3 size: 12 residues. In germline, CDR1 is ENHRY, CDR2 SYGVKD. The CDR3 DNA reads as TGTGCCATCAGCGACTTTGCCTACGAGCAGTACTTC. This encodes CAISDFAYEQYF.

The chain combines TRBV11-2 with TRBJ2-2; TRBD1 might be the D (6 bases). V dropped 7 bases and J dropped 7 bases, with 19 bases sitting between them. The germline V gene encodes CDR1 SGHAT and CDR2 FQNNGV. This CDR3 comprises 15 residues. The CDR3 loop is CASNLDLGASGELFF. For the CDR3, the DNA is TGTGCCAGCAACCTAGACCTGGGGGCTAGCGGGGAGCTGTTTTTT.

In its sample, this clonotype was seen many times. The chain couples TRBV7-9 to TRBJ1-4, with no clear D. Germline V gene lookup returns CDR1 SEHNR and CDR2 FQNEAQ (reference sequence). The CDR3 totals 15 residues. Deletions cut 1 base from V and 0 bases from J, with 6 bases between. The CDR3 is CASSLGLATNEKLFF. The CDR3 DNA sequence: TGTGCCAGCAGCTTAGGACTGGCAACTAATGAAAAACTGTTTTTT.

In regard to this clonotype: This may be a read error: a much more frequent sequence differs by one nucleotide. The chain carries TRBV5-1 and TRBJ2-7; TRBD2 might be the D (5 bases). CDR3 length equals 14 residues. V was pared by 3 bases and J by 2 bases, with 12 bases between. Germline V gives CDR1 SGHRS, CDR2 YFSETQ. Here the CDR3 reads CASSSEVTTYEQYF. CDR3 nucleotides: TGCGCCAGCAGCTCAGAAGTGACTACCTACGAGCAGTACTTC.

This clonotype was observed many times. This sequence joins TRBV14 and TRBJ2-3; 9 bases fit TRBD1. Germline CDR1 is SGHDN and CDR2 is FVKESK. V dropped 0 bases and J dropped 4; count of bases not matched to a gene: 8. The CDR3 is made up of 17 amino acids. The CDR3 loop is CASSQDLRTGESDTQYF. The DNA for the CDR3 is TGTGCCAGCAGCCAAGATCTTAGGACAGGGGAGTCAGATACGCAGTATTTT.

V and J are TRBV20-1 and TRBJ1-5, with D possibly being TRBD1 (5 bases). Germline CDR1 reads DFQATT; CDR2 reads SNEGSKA (reference sequence). V was clipped by 3 bases and J by 6 bases, with 9 bases between them. This CDR3 is built from 12 residues. As DNA, the CDR3 is TGCAGTGCTAGGGGGCTGGGTCAGCCCCAGCATTTT. It translates to CSARGLGQPQHF.

The chain is built from TRBV20-1 and TRBJ1-1, with TRBD1 as a possible D gene (5 bases). There are 14 residues in the CDR3. The ends were cut back, 0 bases at V and 4 bases at J, with 12 bases in the middle. Germline V gene sequence: CDR1 DFQATT, CDR2 SNEGSKA (reference sequence). The CDR3 region is CSARDGGIGTEAFF. CDR3 nucleotides: TGCAGTGCTAGAGATGGGGGAATAGGCACTGAAGCTTTCTTT.

This rearrangement joins TRBV24-1 to TRBJ2-1; D not resolved. Germline V lookup: CDR1 KGHDR, CDR2 SFDVKD. This CDR3 comprises 16 residues. The V end was cut by 4 bases, the J end by 0 bases, with 12 bases between. The CDR3 loop is CATSEPLSSSYNEQFF. For the CDR3, the DNA is TGTGCCACCAGTGAACCCCTTAGCAGCTCCTACAATGAGCAGTTCTTC.

The rearrangement joins TRBV5-1 to TRBJ1-6; 7 nucleotides line up with TRBD1. Germline CDR1 and CDR2: SGHRS and YFSETQ. V gave up 3 bases and J gave up 3 bases; unmatched junction bases: 6. This CDR3 region has 16 residues. The CDR3 DNA is TGCGCCAGCAGCTGGGACAGTGGCTACTATAATTCACCCCTCCACTTT. Translation: CASSWDSGYYNSPLHF.